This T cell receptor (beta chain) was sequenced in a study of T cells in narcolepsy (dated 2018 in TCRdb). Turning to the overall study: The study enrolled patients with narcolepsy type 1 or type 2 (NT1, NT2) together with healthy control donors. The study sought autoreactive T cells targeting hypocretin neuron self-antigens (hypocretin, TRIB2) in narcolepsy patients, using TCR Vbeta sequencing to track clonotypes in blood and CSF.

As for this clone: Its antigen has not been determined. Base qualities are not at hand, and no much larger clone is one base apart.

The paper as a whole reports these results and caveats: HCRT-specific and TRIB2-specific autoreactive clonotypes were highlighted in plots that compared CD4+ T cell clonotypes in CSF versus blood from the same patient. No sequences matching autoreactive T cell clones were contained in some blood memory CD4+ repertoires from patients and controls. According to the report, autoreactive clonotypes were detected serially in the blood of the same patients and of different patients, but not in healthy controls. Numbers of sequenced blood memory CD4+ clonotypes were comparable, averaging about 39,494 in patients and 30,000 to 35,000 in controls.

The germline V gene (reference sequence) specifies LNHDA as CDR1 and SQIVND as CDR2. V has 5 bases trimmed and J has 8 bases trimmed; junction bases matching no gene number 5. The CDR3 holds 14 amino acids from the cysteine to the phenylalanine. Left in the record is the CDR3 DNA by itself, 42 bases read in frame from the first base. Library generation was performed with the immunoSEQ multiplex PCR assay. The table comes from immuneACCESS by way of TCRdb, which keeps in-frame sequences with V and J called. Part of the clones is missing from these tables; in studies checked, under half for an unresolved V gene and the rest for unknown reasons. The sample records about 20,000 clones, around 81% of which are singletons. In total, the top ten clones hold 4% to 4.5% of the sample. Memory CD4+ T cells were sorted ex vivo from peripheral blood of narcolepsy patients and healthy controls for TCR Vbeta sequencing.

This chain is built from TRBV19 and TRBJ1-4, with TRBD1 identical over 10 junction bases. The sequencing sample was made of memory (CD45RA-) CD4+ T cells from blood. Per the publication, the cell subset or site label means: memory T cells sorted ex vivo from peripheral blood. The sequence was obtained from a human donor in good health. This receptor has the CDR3 CASSVGTGDEKLFF. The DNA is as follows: TGTGCCAGTAGTGTCGGGACAGGGGACGAAAAACTGTTTTTT.